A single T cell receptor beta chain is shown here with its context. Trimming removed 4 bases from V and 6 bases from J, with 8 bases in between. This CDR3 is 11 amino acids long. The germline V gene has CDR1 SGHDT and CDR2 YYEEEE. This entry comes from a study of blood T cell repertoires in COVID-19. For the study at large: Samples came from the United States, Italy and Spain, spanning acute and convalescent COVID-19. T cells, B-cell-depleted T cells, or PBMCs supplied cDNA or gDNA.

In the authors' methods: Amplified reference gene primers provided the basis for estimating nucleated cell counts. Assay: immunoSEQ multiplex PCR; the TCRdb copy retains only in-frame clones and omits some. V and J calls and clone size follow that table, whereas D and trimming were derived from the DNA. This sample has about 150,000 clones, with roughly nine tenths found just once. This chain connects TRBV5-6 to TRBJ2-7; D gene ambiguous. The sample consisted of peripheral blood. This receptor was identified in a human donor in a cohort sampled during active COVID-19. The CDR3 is CASSLSSEQYF. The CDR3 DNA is TGTGCCAGCAGCCTCTCCAGCGAGCAGTACTTC.